This T cell receptor (beta chain) was recorded in a study of OX40 agonist ivuxolimab in advanced cancers. In this sample, this clone turned up once. TCRdb's table, derived via immunoSEQ multiplex PCR, lists solely in-frame clones and lacks some. The table lists over 55,000 clones, about nine tenths of them singletons. The trim removed 0 bases at V and 4 bases at J, leaving 8 bases unmatched. This CDR3 contains 16 residues. Germline CDR1 reads LNHDA; CDR2 reads SQIVND (reference sequence). Any history of autoimmune disease or systemic immunosuppression disqualified patients. This TCR came from an adult with an advanced solid tumor such as melanoma, head and neck, liver or kidney cancer. This sequence joins TRBV19 and TRBJ1-2, with 7 bases aligning to TRBD1. The sequences come from CD4+ or CD8+ T cells sorted from blood, collected in a trial of the OX40 agonist ivuxolimab. The DNA of the CDR3 is TGTGCCAGTAGTATAGACCCGGGACAGTCGCTCTATGGCTACACCTTC. Translating gives CASSIDPGQSLYGYTF.